This T cell receptor beta chain came from a study of blood T cell repertoires in COVID-19. Across the study: The United States, Italy and Spain were the sources of the acute and convalescent COVID-19 samples. In each case, the material was cDNA or gDNA derived from T cells, B-cell-depleted T cells, or PBMCs.

Trimming left V 2 bases short and J 3 bases short, with 13 bases between. Germline V lookup: CDR1 KGHSH, CDR2 LQKENI. This CDR3 contains 15 residues. Original data processing: How many nucleated cells were present was estimated from reference gene primer amplification. Sequenced by immunoSEQ multiplex PCR; TCRdb stores in-frame clones only, minus some. For V, J and clone size, that table is used; D and trimming come from the DNA. Among roughly 190,000 clones listed, around four fifths were seen once. Sequencing was performed on peripheral blood. This TCR derives from a woman aged 40 to 50 with acute or convalescent COVID-19. V gene TRBV18 combines with J gene TRBJ1-2, with D maybe TRBD1 (6 bases). CDR3 sequence (DNA): TGTGCCAGCTCACCAATTACAGGGAACCACTATGGCTACACCTTC. Protein product: CASSPITGNHYGYTF.